This TCR beta chain emerged from a study of cytomegalovirus exposure and HLA in healthy donors. Clones were sequenced by immunoSEQ multiplex PCR, and TCRdb holds only the in-frame ones, with some missing. The table records about 140,000 clones, around nine tenths of them present only once. Germline assignment: CDR1 SNHLY and CDR2 FYNNEI. The CDR3 extends over 16 amino acids. V lost 5 bases and J 4 bases, leaving 18 bases between the germline ends. The chain uses TRBV2 and TRBJ2-1; TRBD1 is a possible D gene (6 bases). Source material: PBMCs. The clonotype comes from a woman between 18 and 29 years old in good health and CMV-seropositive. The CDR3 DNA follows: TGTGCCAGCAGTCTTTATTCAGGGGCCGTTTACAATGAGCAGTTCTTC. Protein: CASSLYSGAVYNEQFF.